This T cell receptor beta chain appears in the sequencing data of a study of T cell responses to AZD1222 COVID-19 vaccine. Study conclusions and caveats: The repertoires were collected only after the peak T cell response. The study found vaccine-associated CD4 TCRs spanning spike, dominant at 160-218 and 743-854.

As concerns this clone: Its antigen is undetermined.

Germline V gene data show CDR1 as LGHNA and CDR2 as YSLEER. The CDR3 consists of 18 residues. Losses at the gene ends were 0 bases for V and 7 bases for J; bases not matched to a gene: 13. This table comes from immunoSEQ multiplex PCR, and its TCRdb copy is limited to in-frame clones, with some not included. The sample consists of roughly 84,000 clones, 70% to 90% of them appearing once. This TCR derives from an adult who received the AZD1222 COVID-19 vaccine. The sample here was peripheral blood, taken 28 days after the second AZD1222 dose. V and J are TRBV4-3 and TRBJ2-7; 12 nucleotides agree with TRBD1. CDR3 sequence reads: CASSQDPGGDRGQVEQYF. The CDR3 nucleotides are TGCGCCAGCAGCCAAGATCCCGGGGGGGACAGGGGGCAGGTTGAGCAGTACTTC.